This T cell receptor (beta chain) stems from a study of blood T cell repertoires in COVID-19. Study in general: COVID-19 samples from acute and convalescent phases originated in the United States, Italy and Spain. Sample material is recorded as cDNA or gDNA derived from T cells, B-cell-depleted T cells, or PBMCs.

Measured with immunoSEQ multiplex PCR; TCRdb has only the in-frame clones, and not every one. The sample lists about 490,000 clones; around 85% were seen once. CDR1 and CDR2 from the germline V gene are MNHEY and SMNVEV (reference sequence). The CDR3 is made up of 16 amino acids. Trimming took 0 bases from V and 5 from J, leaving 17 bases between them. The sequencing sample was made of peripheral blood. The TCR originated in a human donor in a cohort sampled during active COVID-19. The chain has TRBV27 and TRBJ2-7; D ambiguous. This chain's CDR3 is CASSLSYRLDSHEQYF. The DNA of the CDR3 is TGTGCCAGCAGTTTATCGTACCGACTCGATAGCCACGAGCAGTACTTC.